Below, 14 T cell receptor beta chains from the same sample are listed, as sequenced in a study of metastatic and nonmetastatic thyroid tumors. All patients reached thyroid surgery having received no treatment beforehand. TCRdb re-processed the PCR reads through MiXCR. This sample has 7,000 to 8,000 clones, with about 30% found just once. The source material was tumor tissue. These receptors came from a male donor with papillary thyroid cancer or a benign thyroid nodule (not recorded which). Some clones in this sample may be carry-over from other donors' samples.

CDR3 region: CAWSRALGDTQYF. DNA for the CDR3: TGTGCCTGGAGTCGAGCCCTGGGGGATACGCAGTATTTT. The chain employs TRBV30 and TRBJ2-3; D is unresolved. Germline lookup yields CDR1 GTSNPN and CDR2 SVGIG (reference sequence). Trimming left V 2 bases short and J 6 bases short, with 12 bases between. The length of the CDR3 is 13 residues.

The chain carries TRBV7-9 and TRBJ1-5, with TRBD1 matching 7 bases. Germline V CDR1 and CDR2: SEHNR, FQNEAQ (reference sequence). The CDR3 is 14 amino acids. V was pared by 1 base and J by 7 bases, with 4 bases of the junction left unmatched. This chain's CDR3 is CASSLGDRVQPQHF. CDR3 in DNA: TGTGCCAGCAGCTTAGGAGACAGGGTACAGCCCCAGCATTTT.

The sample holds a few counts of this clone. A read error may produce the germline difference seen at one junction end. The rearrangement joins TRBV28 to TRBJ1-1, with D perhaps matching TRBD1 (5 bases). Germline assignment: CDR1 MDHEN and CDR2 SYDVKM. The CDR3 runs to 14 residues. The chain's CDR3 is CSSTVAGLNTEAFF. The CDR3 nucleotides are TGTTCCAGCACCGTAGCAGGGCTGAACACTGAAGCTTTCTTT.

The chain employs TRBV30 and TRBJ1-6; no reliable D call. In germline, CDR1 is GTSNPN, CDR2 SVGIG (reference sequence). The CDR3 spans 13 residues. V was pared by 3 bases and J by 5 bases, with 8 bases between. The CDR3 DNA sequence: TGTGCCTGGAGCTCCAGCAATAATTCACCCCTCCACTTT. Its translation: CAWSSSNNSPLHF.

This clone showed up just a few times. This chain links TRBV6-5 with TRBJ2-1; TRBD2 agrees at 9 bases. The CDR3 runs to 15 residues. Per the germline V gene, CDR1 is MNHEY and CDR2 is SVGAGI. The V segment lost 0 bases and the J segment 8 bases; nucleotides outside the gene matches: 5. Here the CDR3 reads CASSYSSGSPHEQFF. Here the CDR3 DNA reads TGTGCCAGCAGTTACTCTAGCGGGAGCCCCCATGAGCAGTTCTTC.

The chain is built from TRBV20-1 and TRBJ1-6; weak D call: TRBD1 (6 bases). This CDR3 comprises 15 residues. Germline CDR1 is DFQATT and CDR2 is SNEGSKA (reference sequence). Trimming stripped 6 bases from V and 9 bases from J, with 21 bases between. CDR3 in amino acids: CSAPTSSGASSPLHF. In DNA, the CDR3 is TGCAGTGCCCCCACCTCATCAGGGGCGAGTTCACCCCTCCACTTT.

This clone has more than one count but fewer than ten. The chain employs TRBV6-1 and TRBJ1-2; no clear D gene. The CDR3 is 12 residues long. V lost 2 bases to trimming and J lost 8 bases, with 9 bases between them. Per germline, CDR1 MNHNS and CDR2 SASEGT. CDR3 DNA sequence: TGTGCCAGCAGTGAACAAAGGGTAGGCTACACCTTC. It specifies CASSEQRVGYTF.

The CDR3 region is CASRKTGGYGYTF. Here the CDR3 DNA reads TGTGCCAGTAGGAAGACAGGGGGGTATGGCTACACCTTC. J is TRBJ1-2 and V is TRBV19, with 9 bases aligning to TRBD1. The J segment lost 5 bases and the V segment lost 6 bases, leaving 4 bases of the junction unmatched. This CDR3 comprises 13 residues. Germline CDR1 reads LNHDA; CDR2 reads SQIVND (reference sequence).

By sample fraction, this clone is medium-sized (0.01 to 0.1%). The rearrangement uses TRBV20-1 and TRBJ1-1, with 7 bases that match TRBD1. The CDR3 runs to 15 residues. J was trimmed by 1 base and V by 4 bases; bases with no gene match: 9. Germline lookup yields CDR1 DFQATT and CDR2 SNEGSKA (reference sequence). The chain's CDR3 is CSAKNTRGANTEAFF. CDR3 DNA: TGCAGTGCTAAGAACACCAGGGGGGCGAACACTGAAGCTTTCTTT.

This clone is judged large (0.1 to 1%). The chain joins TRBV12-3 or TRBV12-4 to TRBJ1-1; no reliable D call. The CDR3 covers 14 residues. Trimming pared 1 base from V and 3 bases from J, leaving 9 bases between. CDR3 amino acids: CASSLGTRDTEAFF. The DNA of the CDR3 is TGTGCCAGCAGTTTAGGGACGCGGGACACTGAAGCTTTCTTT.

The CDR3 region has the DNA TGCAGTGCTAGAGGGGACAGGGACTACGAGCAGTACTTC. Its protein product is CSARGDRDYEQYF. The chain joins TRBV20-1 to TRBJ2-7; 9 bases map to TRBD1. The CDR3 has 13 amino acids. The trim removed 1 base at V and 3 bases at J, leaving 1 base unmatched. Looked up from germline, CDR1 is DFQATT and CDR2 is SNEGSKA (reference sequence).

This clone has more than one count but fewer than ten. CDR3 in amino acids: CASGFDTGSSYNEQFF. In DNA form, the CDR3 reads TGTGCTAGTGGCTTCGACACAGGTAGCTCCTACAATGAGCAGTTCTTC. The chain joins TRBV12-5 to TRBJ2-1; a possible D gene is TRBD1 (5 bases). V dropped 6 bases and J dropped 0 bases, with 15 bases sitting between them. Germline V CDR1 and CDR2: LGHNT, FRNRAP. CDR3 length equals 16 residues.

There are a few counts of this clone. This chain links TRBV6-2 or TRBV6-3 with TRBJ1-2; no firm D call. Germline V gene data show CDR1 as MNHEY and CDR2 as SVGEGT. Trimming left V 9 bases short and J 4 bases short, with 15 bases between. The CDR3 is 13 residues long. CDR3 in amino acids: CASTTRLVYGYTF. DNA for the CDR3: TGTGCCAGTACAACGCGGTTGGTCTATGGCTACACCTTC.

This clone was counted between two and nine times. This chain joins TRBV27 and TRBJ1-1; D gene ambiguous. Trimming took 8 bases from V and 6 from J, leaving 28 bases between them. Germline assignment: CDR1 MNHEY and CDR2 SMNVEV (reference sequence). The CDR3 extends over 17 amino acids. The DNA for the CDR3 is TGTGCCAGCCATCGTGAAGTGCTTAGAGGGCCGTTGTCTGAAGCTTTCTTT. It is translated as CASHREVLRGPLSEAFF.